The T cell receptor beta chain under discussion was sequenced for a study of OX40 agonist ivuxolimab in advanced cancers. For the study in its entirety: Ivuxolimab was a fully human IgG2 agonistic monoclonal antibody targeting the costimulatory receptor OX40 (CD134). Of the 50 to 55 dose-escalation patients, hepatocellular carcinoma was present in approximately 20, melanoma in approximately 15, renal cell carcinoma in 9 and head and neck cancer in 9. Partial responses were achieved by three dose-escalation patients, of whom one had hepatocellular carcinoma and two had cutaneous melanoma. The paper reports the monotherapy dose-escalation portion (N of about 52 patients) of the phase I ivuxolimab trial. Patients were allowed to have had prior anti-PD-1, anti-PD-L1 or anti-CTLA-4 therapy, and approximately 40% of the dose-escalation patients had previously received checkpoint inhibitors. Intravenous ivuxolimab was administered to patients every 2 weeks at six dose levels: 0.01, 0.1, 0.3, 1.5, 3 and 10 mg/kg. The purpose of peripheral TCRbeta sequencing was to test whether ivuxolimab changed TCR sequence diversity and led to clonal T-cell expansion. A male proportion of 70% to 90% and a mean age of around 60 years, ranging from 23 to 79, were recorded for the dose-escalation cohort. Study-wide findings and limitations: Low levels of normalized T-cell clonal expansion were also seen in some patients who did not respond. In the 0.1-3.0 mg/kg groups, partial responders were among the patients with the lowest normalized peripheral clonal expansion, particularly in CD8+ T cells. After ivuxolimab, CD8+ T cells had more expanded clones than CD4+ T cells on average. Antigen specificity was not determined for the clonally expanded peripheral T cells. Clonal expansion of both CD4+ and CD8+ blood T cells was observed from baseline to week 6 at doses 0.1 to 3.0 mg/kg.

The cysteine opens and the phenylalanine closes a CDR3 of 14 amino acids. Of all the DNA, just the CDR3 is kept, 42 bases in frame from base 1. The germline V gene sets CDR1 to SGHDT and CDR2 to YYEEEE. Trimming costs V 2 bases and J 10 bases, and their ends lie 18 bases apart. To sequence the TCRbeta CDR3 region, genomic DNA was isolated from the sorted cells. The immunoSEQ Assay was used for sequencing of TCRbeta CDR3 regions. Held by TCRdb, this immuneACCESS table contains in-frame sequences only and omits some clones. Under half of the omission traces to an unresolved V gene where checked; the cause of the rest is unknown. In this sample the table shows about 60,000 clones, roughly 93% of which occur a single time. The top ten clonotypes cover approximately 18% of the sample. The trial excluded patients who had a history of autoimmune disease or were on systemic immunosuppression. Peripheral blood for TCR sequencing was collected from all dose cohorts at baseline, on cycle 4 day 1, and on cycle 7 day 1. Samples were obtained from an open-label, multicenter, first-in-human phase I dose-escalation trial of ivuxolimab. The trial enrolled adults with locally advanced or metastatic head and neck squamous cell, hepatocellular, melanoma or renal cell carcinoma. Before TCR sequencing, CD4+ and CD8+ T cells were separately sorted from peripheral blood.

A word on this clone: Its antigen is currently not known. Per-nucleotide qualities are absent, and no much larger clonotype sits a single base away.

The chain employs TRBV5-6 and TRBJ2-5, with no confidently assigned D gene. This clonotype was obtained from an adult with an advanced solid tumor such as melanoma, head and neck, liver or kidney cancer. The sample was CD4+ or CD8+ T cells sorted from blood, taken in a trial of the OX40 agonist ivuxolimab. The DNA sequence reads TGTGCCAGCAGCTTTGCCGGGCGAAAGGGTGGCCAGTACTTC. Its amino acids are CASSFAGRKGGQYF.